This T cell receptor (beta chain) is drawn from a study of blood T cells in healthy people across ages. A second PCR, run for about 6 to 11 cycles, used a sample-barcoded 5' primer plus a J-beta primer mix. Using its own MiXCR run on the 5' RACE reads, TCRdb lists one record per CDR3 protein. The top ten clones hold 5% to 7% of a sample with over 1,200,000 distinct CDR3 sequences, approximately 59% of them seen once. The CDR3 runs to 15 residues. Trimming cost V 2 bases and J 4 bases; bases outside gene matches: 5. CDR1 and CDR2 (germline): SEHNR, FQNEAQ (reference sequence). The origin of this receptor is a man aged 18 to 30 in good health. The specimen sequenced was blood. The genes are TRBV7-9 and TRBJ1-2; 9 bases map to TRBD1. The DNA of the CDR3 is TGTGCCAGCAGCTTACACGGGACAGGGCTCTATGGCTACACCTTC. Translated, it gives CASSLHGTGLYGYTF.